The 23 T cell receptor beta chains below come from one sample, sequenced in a study of tumor-infiltrating lymphocytes in oesophageal squamous cell carcinoma. TCRdb fed the PCR reads into MiXCR, producing one record per CDR3 protein. The sample lists 15,000 to 20,000 distinct CDR3 sequences, 42% occurring once. The sequenced sample was normal esophageal tissue next to the tumor. The source of these receptors is a female donor with esophageal squamous cell carcinoma.

This clonotype was counted only a few times. This chain connects TRBV6-6 to TRBJ2-3; possibly TRBD1 for D (6 bases). CDR3 length equals 14 residues. CDR1 is MNHNY, CDR2 SVGAGI, per germline (reference sequence). V lost 4 bases and J 1 base, leaving 9 bases between the germline ends. CDR3 coding DNA: TGTGCCAGCAGTTGGGCAGGGGGCACAGATACGCAGTATTTT. The encoded protein is CASSWAGGTDTQYF.

This clonotype was recorded a few times. The gene calls are TRBV7-8 and TRBJ2-4; the D gene is possibly TRBD2 (5 bases). Trimming shortened V by 5 bases and J by 0 bases, and 14 bases separated the two germline ends. Germline V lookup: CDR1 SGHVS, CDR2 FQNEAQ. There are 16 residues in the CDR3. CDR3 DNA: TGTGCCAGCAGCAAAGACGGGATACTAGCCAAAAACATTCAGTACTTC. This encodes CASSKDGILAKNIQYF.

This clonotype was seen ten or more times. The chain employs TRBV27 and TRBJ2-5; no firm D call. CDR1 MNHEY and CDR2 SMNVEV come from the germline V gene (reference sequence). V lost 6 bases, J lost 1 base, and 12 bases lay in between. The CDR3 loop spans 14 amino acids. CDR3 sequence (DNA): TGTGCCAGCAGGGGCCATTTGGGCCAAGAGACCCAGTACTTC. Its translation: CASRGHLGQETQYF.

This chain links TRBV24-1 with TRBJ2-3; possibly TRBD2 for D (5 bases). The CDR3 spans 14 residues. Trimming shortened V by 7 bases and J by 5 bases, and 15 bases separated the two germline ends. In germline, CDR1 is KGHDR, CDR2 SFDVKD. CDR3 amino acids: CATSPGTALDTQYF. CDR3 DNA sequence: TGTGCCACCAGCCCGGGAACCGCCTTAGATACGCAGTATTTT.

This clonotype is labeled medium-sized. This chain uses TRBV12-3 or TRBV12-4 with TRBJ2-4; D unresolved. This CDR3 is built from 11 residues. V was trimmed by 3 bases and J by 7 bases, leaving 4 bases between them. CDR3: CASSLFNIQYF. The CDR3 DNA reads as TGTGCCAGCAGTTTGTTTAACATTCAGTACTTC.

The chain recombines TRBV7-2 with TRBJ2-7, with a possible D match to TRBD2 (6 bases). The J call may be incorrect, as the DNA end agrees better with TRBJ2-1. From germline, CDR1 is SGHTA and CDR2 FQGNSA. The length of the CDR3 is 15 residues. The CDR3 DNA is TGTGCCAGCAGCCCTGGACTACCTGTGTACAATGAGCAGTTCTTC. Translation gives CASSPGLPVYNEQFF.

This clonotype is termed medium-sized. This chain connects TRBV11-3 to TRBJ2-1; D might be TRBD2 (5 bases). Trimming took 3 bases from V and 0 from J, leaving 9 bases between them. Germline V lookup: CDR1 SGHNT, CDR2 YENEEA. The CDR3 totals 15 residues. The CDR3 DNA is TGTGCCAGCAGCTTGGGGAGTCCCTCCTACAATGAGCAGTTCTTC. Its translation: CASSLGSPSYNEQFF.

In this sample, this clonotype turned up many times. A much larger clone differs from this one at a single base, so this may be a read error. The chain combines TRBV7-7 with TRBJ2-7, with 7 bases aligning to TRBD2. The V gene's germline CDR1 is SSHAT and CDR2 FNYEAQ (reference sequence). The CDR3 runs to 14 residues. CDR3 sequence reads: CASSFGGGNNEQYF. DNA for the CDR3: TGTGCTAGCAGCTTTGGGGGGGGAAACAATGAGCAGTACTTC.

V is TRBV7-8 and J is TRBJ2-4; D gene unclear. The DNA end is a closer match to TRBJ2-7, so the J assignment may be wrong. This CDR3 contains 15 residues. CDR1 is SGHVS and CDR2 is FQNEAQ in the germline V gene. The CDR3 loop is CASSFGPLVGYEQYF. For the CDR3, the DNA is TGTGCCAGCAGCTTCGGACCACTCGTCGGGTACGAGCAGTACTTC.

This clonotype was picked up a small number of times. The chain carries TRBV7-2 and TRBJ2-3, with unresolved D. V was pared by 4 bases and J by 5 bases, with 13 bases between. Germline V CDR1 and CDR2: SGHTA, FQGNSA. The CDR3 covers 14 residues. CDR3 sequence reads: CASSYTATQDTQYF. The CDR3 DNA reads TGTGCCAGCAGCTACACAGCGACGCAAGATACGCAGTATTTT.

This clonotype has a count of ten or more. The chain uses TRBV5-1 and TRBJ2-3; D is possibly TRBD1 (6 bases). This CDR3 contains 16 residues. Germline CDR1 SGHRS, CDR2 YFSETQ. Trimming pared 5 bases from V and 0 bases from J, leaving 16 bases between. The CDR3 nucleotides are TGCGCCAGCAGGTCAATCGGGACACAGAGCACAGATACGCAGTATTTT. This translates into CASRSIGTQSTDTQYF.

By its share, this clonotype is medium-sized. The chain employs TRBV7-9 and TRBJ1-2, with 7 bases aligning to TRBD1. This CDR3 is built from 15 residues. Trimming took 1 base from V and 5 from J; bases not matched to a gene: 7. The germline CDR1 and CDR2 sequences are SEHNR and FQNEAQ (reference sequence). The CDR3 loop is CASSLVKGAQYGYTF. DNA of the CDR3: TGTGCCAGCAGCTTAGTGAAGGGGGCGCAGTATGGCTACACCTTC.

J is TRBJ2-7 and V is TRBV7-9; unclear D gene. Germline V lookup: CDR1 SEHNR, CDR2 FQNEAQ (reference sequence). This CDR3 spans 12 amino acids. V dropped 0 bases and J dropped 2 bases, with 2 bases sitting between them. CDR3 coding DNA: TGTGCCAGCAGCTTAGCGCCCTACGAGCAGTACTTC. Translated, it gives CASSLAPYEQYF.

This clonotype was seen at least ten times. The CDR3 end shows no conserved phenylalanine or tryptophan, and so a read error is likely. The limits of the CDR3 on the DNA are not certain, so only TCRdb's listed CDR3 is given. The chain employs TRBV7-2 and TRBJ2-6. The CDR3 is made up of 8 amino acids, end residues included. Per the germline V gene, CDR1 is SGHTA and CDR2 is FQGNSA. CDR3 protein: CASSLEAI.

This clonotype was detected only a few times. The V call is TRBV18, the J call TRBJ2-1; 15 nucleotides match TRBD2. TRBJ2-7 explains the end of the DNA better; the J call may be wrong. The CDR3 sequence is 15 residues long. Germline V gene sequence: CDR1 KGHSH, CDR2 LQKENI. CDR3 bases: TGTGCCAGCTCAACGGGACTAGCGGGAGGTGCCGAGCAGTACTTC. It specifies CASSTGLAGGAEQYF.

This clonotype was recorded once. The V call is TRBV7-2, the J call TRBJ1-2; 7 nucleotides agree with TRBD1. The CDR3 covers 12 residues. With 4 bases clipped from V and 8 bases from J, the junction kept 4 bases outside the gene matches. Germline V gene data show CDR1 as SGHTA and CDR2 as FQGNSA. CDR3 nucleotides: TGTGCCAGCAGCTCAAACAGGGGAGGCTACACCTTC. As protein: CASSSNRGGYTF. The entire variable domain, with the rest obtained from reference TRBV7-2 and TRBJ1-2, is as follows: GAGVSQSPSNKVTEKGKDVELRCDPISGHTALYWYRQSLGQGLEFLIYFQGNSAPDKSGLPSDRFSAERTGGSVSTLTIQRTQQEDSAVYLCASSSNRGGYTFGSGTRLTVV.

The sample holds many counts of this clonotype. This may be a read error: a much more frequent sequence differs by one nucleotide. This chain links TRBV6-1 with TRBJ2-5; weak D call: TRBD1 (5 bases). Trimming removed 4 bases at V and 11 bases at J, with 14 bases between. Looked up from germline, CDR1 is MNHNS and CDR2 is SASEGT. The CDR3 contains 12 residues. CDR3 bases: TGTGCCAGCAGTGCCCAGGGCTATGAGCAGTACTTC. It yields the protein CASSAQGYEQYF.

This clonotype was found many times. This chain uses TRBV19 with TRBJ2-1, with 11 positions matching TRBD2. With V trimmed by 3 bases and J by 5 bases, 6 bases remained unmatched. The CDR3 spans 16 residues. Germline V gene data show CDR1 as LNHDA and CDR2 as SQIVND (reference sequence). CDR3 DNA: TGTGCCAGTAGTATCACTAGCGGGGGCGATAACAATGAGCAGTTCTTC. Translating it yields CASSITSGGDNNEQFF.

In this sample, this clonotype is medium-sized. The rearrangement links TRBV6-1 to TRBJ2-3; TRBD1 matches at 7 bases. Trimming took 3 bases from V and 0 from J; bases not matched to a gene: 0. Germline V gene sequence: CDR1 MNHNS, CDR2 SASEGT. CDR3 length: 14 residues. The DNA for the CDR3 is TGTGCCAGCAGTGACAGGGGGAGCACAGATACGCAGTATTTT. Protein sequence: CASSDRGSTDTQYF.

The V and J genes are TRBV7-6 and TRBJ2-3; the D is unclear. The CDR3 has 15 residues. The V and J ends lost 1 base and 4 bases respectively, with 12 bases between them. Per the germline V gene, CDR1 is SGHVS and CDR2 is FNYEAQ. As DNA, the CDR3 is TGTGCCAGCAGCTTAGGGTGGGCGGAAGCAGATACGCAGTATTTT. Amino acids: CASSLGWAEADTQYF. The entire variable domain, with the rest obtained from reference TRBV7-6 and TRBJ2-3, is as follows: GAGVSQSPRYKVTKRGQDVALRCDPISGHVSLYWYRQALGQGPEFLTYFNYEAQQDKSGLPNDRFSAERPEGSISTLTIQRTEQRDSAMYRCASSLGWAEADTQYFGPGTRLTVL.

The rearrangement joins TRBV7-2 to TRBJ2-5; 9 positions match TRBD2. V shed 5 bases, J shed 5 bases, and the junction held 6 bases outside the gene matches. Germline V lookup: CDR1 SGHTA, CDR2 FQGNSA. The CDR3 spans 14 residues. Here the CDR3 DNA reads TGTGCCAGCAGCCTAATGAGCGGGGGGGAGACCCAGTACTTC. Translating it yields CASSLMSGGETQYF.

This clonotype was seen more than once but under ten times. A much larger clone lies one base from this, so it may be a read error. This CDR3 is missing its conserved last phenylalanine or tryptophan, likely due to a read error. The limits of the CDR3 on the DNA are not certain, so only TCRdb's listed CDR3 is given. This rearrangement joins TRBV7-2 to TRBJ2-1; the table's D call TRBD1 went unverified against the DNA. A total of 17 residues make up the CDR3, ends included. CDR1 SGHTA and CDR2 FQGNSA come from the germline V gene. CDR3 residues: CASSLQGLSNYGYTFSS.

In the case of this clonotype: The CDR3 carries no conserved terminal phenylalanine or tryptophan, so it likely arises from a read error. The DNA is left out, because the CDR3 cannot be placed on it with certainty; the CDR3 is given as TCRdb lists it. V and J are TRBV7-3 and TRBJ2-3; the tabulated D call, TRBD2, remains unverified against the DNA. The germline gives CDR1 SGHTA, CDR2 FQGTGA. A total of 18 residues make up the CDR3, ends included. This CDR3 reads CASSLTWLAGYNEQFFGP.